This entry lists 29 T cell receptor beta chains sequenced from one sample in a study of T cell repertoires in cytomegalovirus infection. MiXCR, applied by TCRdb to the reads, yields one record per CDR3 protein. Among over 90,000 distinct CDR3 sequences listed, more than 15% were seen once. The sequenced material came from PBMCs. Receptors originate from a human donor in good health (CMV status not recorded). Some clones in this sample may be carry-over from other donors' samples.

CDR3 sequence reads: CASSSSSRGPQNEKLFF. CDR3 coding DNA: TGTGCCAGCAGCTCCTCATCGAGGGGACCGCAAAATGAAAAACTGTTTTTT. V usage is TRBV6-6 and J usage is TRBJ1-4; D possibly corresponds to TRBD1 (5 bases). The V end lost 6 bases, the J end lost 5 bases, and 22 bases lay between the germline ends. The CDR3 contains 17 residues. Germline V gene sequence: CDR1 MNHNY, CDR2 SVGAGI (reference sequence).

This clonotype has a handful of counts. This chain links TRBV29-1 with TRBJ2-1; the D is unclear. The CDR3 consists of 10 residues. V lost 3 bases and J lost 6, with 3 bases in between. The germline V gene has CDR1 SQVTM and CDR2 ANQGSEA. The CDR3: CSVERNEQFF. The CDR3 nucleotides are TGCAGCGTTGAGCGCAATGAGCAGTTCTTC.

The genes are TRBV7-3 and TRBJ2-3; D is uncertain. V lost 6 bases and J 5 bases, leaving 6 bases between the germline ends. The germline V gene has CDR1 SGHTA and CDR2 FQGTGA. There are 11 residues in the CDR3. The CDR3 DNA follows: TGTGCCAGCAGGTACCGAGATACGCAGTATTTT. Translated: CASRYRDTQYF.

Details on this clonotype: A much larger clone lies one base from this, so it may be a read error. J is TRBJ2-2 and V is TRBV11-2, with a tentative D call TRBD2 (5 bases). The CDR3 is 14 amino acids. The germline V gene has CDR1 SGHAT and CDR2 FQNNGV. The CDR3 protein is CASRLWVNTGVLFF. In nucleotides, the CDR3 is TGTGCCAGCAGGCTTTGGGTGAACACCGGGGTGCTGTTTTTT. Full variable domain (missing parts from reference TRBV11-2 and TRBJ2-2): EAGVAQSPRYKIIEKRQSVAFWCNPISGHATLYWYQQILGQGPKLLIQFQNNGVVDDSQLPKDRFSAERLKGVDSTLKIQPAKLEDSAVYLCASRLWVNTGVLFFGEGSRLTVL.

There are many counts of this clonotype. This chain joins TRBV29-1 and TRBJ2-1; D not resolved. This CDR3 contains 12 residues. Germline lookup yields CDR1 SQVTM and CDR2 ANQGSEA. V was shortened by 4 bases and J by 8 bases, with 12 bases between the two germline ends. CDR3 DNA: TGCAGCGTTGCCCCCAGTATCGATGAGCAGTTCTTC. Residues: CSVAPSIDEQFF.

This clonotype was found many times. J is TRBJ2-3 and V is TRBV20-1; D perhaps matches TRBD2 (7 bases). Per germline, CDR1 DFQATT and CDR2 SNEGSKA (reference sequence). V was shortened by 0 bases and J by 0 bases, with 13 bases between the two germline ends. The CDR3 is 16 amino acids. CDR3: CSARDPRGASTDTQYF. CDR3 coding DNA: TGCAGTGCTAGAGATCCCCGGGGGGCTAGCACAGATACGCAGTATTTT.

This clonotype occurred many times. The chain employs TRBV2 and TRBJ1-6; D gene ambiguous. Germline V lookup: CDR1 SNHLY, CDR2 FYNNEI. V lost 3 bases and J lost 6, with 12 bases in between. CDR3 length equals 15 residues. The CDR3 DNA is TGTGCCAGCAGTGATAAGGACTTGATTAATTCACCCCTCCACTTT. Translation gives CASSDKDLINSPLHF.

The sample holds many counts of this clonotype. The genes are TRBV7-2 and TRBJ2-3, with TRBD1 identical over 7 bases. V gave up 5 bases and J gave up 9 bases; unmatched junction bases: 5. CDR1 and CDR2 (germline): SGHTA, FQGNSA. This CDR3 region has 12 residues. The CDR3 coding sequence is TGTGCCAGCAGCGGTCGGGACAGAACGCAGTATTTT. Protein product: CASSGRDRTQYF.

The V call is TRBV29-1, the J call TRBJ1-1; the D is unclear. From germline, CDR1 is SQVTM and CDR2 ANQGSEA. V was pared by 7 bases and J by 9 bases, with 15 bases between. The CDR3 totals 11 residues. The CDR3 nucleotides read TGCAGCGGCGATAGTTTGGGCCAAGCTTTCTTT. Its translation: CSGDSLGQAFF.

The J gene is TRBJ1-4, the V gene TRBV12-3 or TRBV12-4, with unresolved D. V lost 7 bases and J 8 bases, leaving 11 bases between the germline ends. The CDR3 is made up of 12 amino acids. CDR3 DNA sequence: TGTGCCAGCACGTTAGGTTTGGAAAAACTGTTTTTT. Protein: CASTLGLEKLFF.

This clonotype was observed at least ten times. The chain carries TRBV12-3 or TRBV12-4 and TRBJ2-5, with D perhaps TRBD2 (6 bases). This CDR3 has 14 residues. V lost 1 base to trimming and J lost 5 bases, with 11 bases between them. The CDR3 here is CASSLGTMTETQYF. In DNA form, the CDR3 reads TGTGCCAGCAGTTTAGGGACTATGACGGAGACCCAGTACTTC.

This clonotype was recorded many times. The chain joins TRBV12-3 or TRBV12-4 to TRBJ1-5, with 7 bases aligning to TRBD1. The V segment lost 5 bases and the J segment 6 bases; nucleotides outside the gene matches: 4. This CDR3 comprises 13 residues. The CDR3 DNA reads TGTGCCAGCAGTCGGGACAGCCCTCAGCCCCAGCATTTT. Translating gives CASSRDSPQPQHF.

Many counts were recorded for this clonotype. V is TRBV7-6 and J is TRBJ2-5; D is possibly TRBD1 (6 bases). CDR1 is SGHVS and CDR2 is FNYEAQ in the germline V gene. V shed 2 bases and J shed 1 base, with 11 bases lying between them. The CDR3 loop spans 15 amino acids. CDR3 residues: CASSLMAGAQETQYF. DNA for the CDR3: TGTGCCAGCAGCTTAATGGCAGGGGCCCAAGAGACCCAGTACTTC.

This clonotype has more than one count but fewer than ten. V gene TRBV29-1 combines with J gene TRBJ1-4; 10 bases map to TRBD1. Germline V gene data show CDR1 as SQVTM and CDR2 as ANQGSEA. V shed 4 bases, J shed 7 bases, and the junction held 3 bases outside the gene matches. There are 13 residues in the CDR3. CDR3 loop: CSVGRTGGEKLFF. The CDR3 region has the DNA TGCAGCGTTGGGAGGACAGGGGGTGAAAAACTGTTTTTT. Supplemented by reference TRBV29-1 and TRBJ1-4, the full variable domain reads SAVISQKPSRDICQRGTSLTIQCQVDSQVTMMFWYRQQPGQSLTLIATANQGSEATYESGFVIDKFPISRPNLTFSTLTVSNMSPEDSSIYLCSVGRTGGEKLFFGSGTQLSVL.

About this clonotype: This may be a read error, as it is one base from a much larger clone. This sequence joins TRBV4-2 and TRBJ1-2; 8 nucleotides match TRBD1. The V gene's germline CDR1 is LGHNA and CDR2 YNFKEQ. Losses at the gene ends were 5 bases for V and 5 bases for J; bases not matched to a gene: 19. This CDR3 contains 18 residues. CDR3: CASSTGRTPGQAGYGYTF. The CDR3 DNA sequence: TGTGCCAGCAGCACAGGAAGGACACCGGGACAGGCGGGGTATGGCTACACCTTC.

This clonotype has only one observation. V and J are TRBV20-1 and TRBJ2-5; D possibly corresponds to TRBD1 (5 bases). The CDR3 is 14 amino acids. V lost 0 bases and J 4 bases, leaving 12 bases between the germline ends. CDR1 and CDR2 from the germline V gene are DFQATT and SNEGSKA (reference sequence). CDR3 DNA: TGCAGTGCTAGAGATAGAAGGGGCCGAGAGACCCAGTACTTC. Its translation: CSARDRRGRETQYF.

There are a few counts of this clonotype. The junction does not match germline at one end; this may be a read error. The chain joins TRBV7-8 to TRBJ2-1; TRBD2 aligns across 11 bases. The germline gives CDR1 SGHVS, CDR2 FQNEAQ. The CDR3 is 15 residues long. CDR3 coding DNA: TGTGCCAGCAGCCTAGCGGGGGGCCTCCTCCGGGAGCAGTTCTTC. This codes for CASSLAGGLLREQFF. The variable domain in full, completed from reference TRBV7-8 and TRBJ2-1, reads GAGVSQSPRYKVAKRGQDVALRCDPISGHVSLFWYQQALGQGPEFLTYFQNEAQLDKSGLPSDRFFAERPEGSVSTLKIQRTQQEDSAVYLCASSLAGGLLREQFFGPGTRLTVL.

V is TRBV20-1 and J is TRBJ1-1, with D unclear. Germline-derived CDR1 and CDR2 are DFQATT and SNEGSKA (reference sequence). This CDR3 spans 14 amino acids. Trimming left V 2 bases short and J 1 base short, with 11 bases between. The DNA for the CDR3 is TGCAGTGCTAGAATAGGAGCGGAGAACACTGAAGCTTTCTTT. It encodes CSARIGAENTEAFF.

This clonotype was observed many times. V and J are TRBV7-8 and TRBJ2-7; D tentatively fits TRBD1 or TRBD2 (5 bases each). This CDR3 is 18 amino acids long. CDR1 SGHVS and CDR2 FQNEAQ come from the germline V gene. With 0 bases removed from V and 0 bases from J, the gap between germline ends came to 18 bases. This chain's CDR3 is CASSLALRPGPVSYEQYF. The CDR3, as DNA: TGTGCCAGCAGCTTAGCCCTAAGGCCGGGACCCGTCTCCTACGAGCAGTACTTC.

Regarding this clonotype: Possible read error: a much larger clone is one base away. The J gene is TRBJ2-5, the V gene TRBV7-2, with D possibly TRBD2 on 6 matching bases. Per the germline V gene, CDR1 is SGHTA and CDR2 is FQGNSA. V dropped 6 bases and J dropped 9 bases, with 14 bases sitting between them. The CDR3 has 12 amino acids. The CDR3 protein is CASRLDYRAQYF. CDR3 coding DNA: TGTGCCAGCAGATTGGACTATAGGGCCCAGTACTTC.

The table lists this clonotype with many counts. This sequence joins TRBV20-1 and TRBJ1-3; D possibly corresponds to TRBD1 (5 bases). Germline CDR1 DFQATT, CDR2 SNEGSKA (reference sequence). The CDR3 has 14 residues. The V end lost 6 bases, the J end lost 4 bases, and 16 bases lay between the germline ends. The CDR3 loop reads CSAMAGGIGNTIYF. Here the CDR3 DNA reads TGCAGTGCCATGGCGGGGGGAATCGGAAACACCATATATTTT.

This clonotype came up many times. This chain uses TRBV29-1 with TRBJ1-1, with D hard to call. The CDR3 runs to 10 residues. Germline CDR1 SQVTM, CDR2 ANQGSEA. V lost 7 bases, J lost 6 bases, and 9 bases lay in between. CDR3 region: CSASLSEAFF. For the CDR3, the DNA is TGCAGCGCTTCCTTATCTGAAGCTTTCTTT.

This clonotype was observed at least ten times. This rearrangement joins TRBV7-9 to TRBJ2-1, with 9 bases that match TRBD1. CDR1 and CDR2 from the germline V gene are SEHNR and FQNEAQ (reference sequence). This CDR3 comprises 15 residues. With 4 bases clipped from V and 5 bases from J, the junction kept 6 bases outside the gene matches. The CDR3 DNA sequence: TGTGCCAGCAGCTACTACAGGGGGCGCGACAATGAGCAGTTCTTC. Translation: CASSYYRGRDNEQFF.

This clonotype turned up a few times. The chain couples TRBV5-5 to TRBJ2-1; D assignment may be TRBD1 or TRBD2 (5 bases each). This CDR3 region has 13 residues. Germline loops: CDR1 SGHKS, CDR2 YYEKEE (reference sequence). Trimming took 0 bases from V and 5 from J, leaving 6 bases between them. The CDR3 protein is CASSLVGDNEQFF. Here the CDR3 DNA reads TGTGCCAGCAGCTTGGTGGGGGACAATGAGCAGTTCTTC.

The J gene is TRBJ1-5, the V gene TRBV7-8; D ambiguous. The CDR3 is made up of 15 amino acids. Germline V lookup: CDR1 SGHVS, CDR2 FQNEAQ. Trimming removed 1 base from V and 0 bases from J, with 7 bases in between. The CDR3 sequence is CASSLGQNSNQPQHF. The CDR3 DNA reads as TGTGCCAGCAGCTTAGGGCAGAATAGCAATCAGCCCCAGCATTTT.

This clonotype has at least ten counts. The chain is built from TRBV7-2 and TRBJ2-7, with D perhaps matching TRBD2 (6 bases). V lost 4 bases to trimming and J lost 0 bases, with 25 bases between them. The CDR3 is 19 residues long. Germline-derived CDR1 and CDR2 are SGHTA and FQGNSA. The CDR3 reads CASSSGVGGSPISSYEQYF. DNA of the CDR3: TGTGCCAGCAGCTCGGGGGTGGGGGGTTCCCCTATCAGCTCCTACGAGCAGTACTTC.

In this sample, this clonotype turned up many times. The CDR3 sequence: CASSLDPFGPRGYEQYF. The CDR3 DNA is TGTGCCAGCAGCTTAGATCCTTTTGGGCCGAGAGGCTACGAGCAGTACTTC. The chain combines TRBV7-9 with TRBJ2-7; the D is unclear. This CDR3 contains 17 residues. V was pared by 1 base and J by 3 bases, with 19 bases between. Germline V lookup: CDR1 SEHNR, CDR2 FQNEAQ (reference sequence).

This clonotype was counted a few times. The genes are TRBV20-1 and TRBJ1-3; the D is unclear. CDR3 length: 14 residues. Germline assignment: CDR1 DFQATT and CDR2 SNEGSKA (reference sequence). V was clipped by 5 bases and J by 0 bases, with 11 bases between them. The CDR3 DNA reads TGCAGTGCTCCTGACATCAACTCTGGAAACACCATATATTTT. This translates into CSAPDINSGNTIYF.

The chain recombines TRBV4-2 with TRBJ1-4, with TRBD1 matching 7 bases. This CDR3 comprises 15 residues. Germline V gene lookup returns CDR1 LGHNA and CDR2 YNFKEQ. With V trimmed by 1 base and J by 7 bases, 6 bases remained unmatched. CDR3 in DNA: TGTGCCAGCAGCCAAGGGGACAGACACGGTGAAAAACTGTTTTTT. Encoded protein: CASSQGDRHGEKLFF.